A selection of T cell receptor beta chains follows, all from one sample in a study of blood T cell repertoires in COVID-19. Method: immunoSEQ multiplex PCR; TCRdb's copy keeps in-frame clones and lacks some. The sample has about 200,000 clones; approximately 80% are singletons. Sample: peripheral blood. The receptors originated from a human donor with acute or convalescent COVID-19. The donor label of this sample is uncertain. Both conserved end residues are part of each CDR3.

J,length,V,CDR3
TRBJ2-5,18,TRBV10-1,CASSESRLAGEVGETQYF
TRBJ2-3,18,TRBV21-1,CASSTGTSGSWDTDTQYF
TRBJ1-1,14,TRBV6-5,CASRGDRLTTEAFF
TRBJ2-2,14,TRBV30,CAWSKGQGTGELFF
TRBJ2-7,11,TRBV5-1,CASSLAYEQYF
TRBJ1-1,13,TRBV7-2,CASSSGTATEAFF
TRBJ2-2,16,TRBV18,CASSPLGAANTGELFF
TRBJ2-2,15,TRBV6-5,CASSLGQGRTGELFF
TRBJ1-5,15,TRBV29-1,CSVAQGGATSQPQHF
TRBJ2-1,10,TRBV27,CASSPVEQFF
TRBJ2-1,13,TRBV27,CASSLSREGEQFF
TRBJ1-2,14,TRBV5-4,CASSLEQGTYGYTF
TRBJ1-2,17,TRBV5-6,CASSLAPNRDSPRGYTF
TRBJ1-1,14,TRBV19,CASSLEGGNTEAFF
TRBJ1-1,14,TRBV10-3,CAISESLRDTEAFF
TRBJ1-6,15,TRBV18,CASSPSTDPNSPLHF
TRBJ2-3,15,TRBV3-1/TRBV3-2,CASSQDRGRGYTQYF
TRBJ2-5,15,TRBV24-1,CATSDPGDRQETQYF
TRBJ1-5,12,TRBV30,CAWSSGRQPQHF
TRBJ1-2,12,TRBV5-1,CASSLEREGYTF
TRBJ2-2,15,TRBV19,CASRQPGQNTGELFF
TRBJ1-2,13,TRBV18,CASSPMANYGYTF
TRBJ2-7,12,TRBV28,CASTREAHEQYF
TRBJ2-1,13,TRBV11-3,CASSLGYSGQQFF
TRBJ2-5,17,TRBV7-9,CASSLTGYFGQGEPQYF
TRBJ1-4,13,TRBV24-1,CATRGQGNEKLFF
TRBJ2-7,17,TRBV11-3,CASSLGTSGCPTYEQYF
TRBJ2-1,16,TRBV19,CASSYSGRGSYNEQFF
TRBJ2-3,17,TRBV7-7,CASSLAPGQGGTDTQYF
TRBJ1-2,14,TRBV3-1/TRBV3-2,CASSPQGALGGYTF
TRBJ2-7,15,TRBV6-6,CASSYSNPREYEQYF
TRBJ1-6,15,TRBV13,CASTSGTVGNSPLHF
TRBJ1-6,14,TRBV27,CATQRGGGNSPLHF
TRBJ1-2,13,TRBV9,CASSVLSNYGYTF
TRBJ2-1,16,TRBV27,CASSPHGGPAYNEQFF
TRBJ2-2,15,TRBV28,CASSLAQGHTGELFF
TRBJ1-4,11,TRBV20-1,CSAHRDEKLFF
TRBJ1-2,14,TRBV5-6,CASSLDTILYGYTF
TRBJ1-2,13,TRBV28,CASVTGQGSGYTF
TRBJ2-2,17,TRBV4-2,CASSRGVSGSVTGELFF
TRBJ2-7,15,TRBV3-1/TRBV3-2,CASSQRRPVVDEQYF
TRBJ1-1,11,TRBV29-1,CSAWQNTEAFF